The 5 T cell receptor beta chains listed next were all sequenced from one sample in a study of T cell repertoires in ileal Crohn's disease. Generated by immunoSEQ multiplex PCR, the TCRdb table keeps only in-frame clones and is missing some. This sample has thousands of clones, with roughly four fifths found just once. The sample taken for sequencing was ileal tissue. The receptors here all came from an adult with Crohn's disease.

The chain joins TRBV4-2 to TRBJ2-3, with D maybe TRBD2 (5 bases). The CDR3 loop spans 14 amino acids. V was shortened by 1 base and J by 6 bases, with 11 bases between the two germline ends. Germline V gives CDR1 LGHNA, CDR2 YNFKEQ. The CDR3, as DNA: TGTGCCAGCAGCCAAGGAACTAGTCGGGATACGCAGTATTTT. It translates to CASSQGTSRDTQYF.

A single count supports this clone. CDR3 in amino acids: CASSIQGALTF. In nucleotides, the CDR3 is TGTGCCAGCAGCATACAGGGGGCTTTGACCTTC. The chain links TRBV5-6 to TRBJ1-2, with TRBD1 matching 9 bases. This CDR3 has 11 amino acids. V shed 4 bases, J shed 14 bases, and the junction held 6 bases outside the gene matches. Germline lookup yields CDR1 SGHDT and CDR2 YYEEEE.

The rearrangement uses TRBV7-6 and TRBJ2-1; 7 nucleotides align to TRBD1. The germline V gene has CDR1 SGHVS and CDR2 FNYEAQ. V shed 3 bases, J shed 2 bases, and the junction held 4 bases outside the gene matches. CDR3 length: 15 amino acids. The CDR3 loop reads CASSFRDRAYNEQFF. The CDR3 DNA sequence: TGTGCCAGCAGCTTCCGGGACAGAGCCTACAATGAGCAGTTCTTC.

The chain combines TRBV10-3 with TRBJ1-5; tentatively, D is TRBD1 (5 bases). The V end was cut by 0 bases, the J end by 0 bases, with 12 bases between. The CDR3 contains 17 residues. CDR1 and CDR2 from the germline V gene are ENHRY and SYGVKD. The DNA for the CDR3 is TGTGCCATCAGTGAGTCGATCAGGGAGAATAGCAATCAGCCCCAGCATTTT. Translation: CAISESIRENSNQPQHF.

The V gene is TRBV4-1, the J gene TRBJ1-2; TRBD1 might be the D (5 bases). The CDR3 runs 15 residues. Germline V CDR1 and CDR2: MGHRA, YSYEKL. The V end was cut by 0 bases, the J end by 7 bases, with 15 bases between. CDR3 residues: CASSQESSGLAGYTF. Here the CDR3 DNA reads TGCGCCAGCAGCCAAGAGTCTTCGGGGCTTGCTGGCTACACCTTC.